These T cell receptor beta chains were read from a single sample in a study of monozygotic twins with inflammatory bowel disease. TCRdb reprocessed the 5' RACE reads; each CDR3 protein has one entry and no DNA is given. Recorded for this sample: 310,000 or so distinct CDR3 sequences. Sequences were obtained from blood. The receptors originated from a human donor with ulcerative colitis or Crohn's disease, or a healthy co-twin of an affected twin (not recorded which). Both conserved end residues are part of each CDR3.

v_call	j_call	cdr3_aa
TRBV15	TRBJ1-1	CATSREYLTGAQGDTEAFF
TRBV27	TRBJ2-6	CASRPAGQGIPGANVLTF
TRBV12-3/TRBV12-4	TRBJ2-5	CASTLKGSAATQYF
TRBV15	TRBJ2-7	CATSRDPQGIDEQYF
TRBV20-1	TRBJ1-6	CSARDGETGRSPLHF
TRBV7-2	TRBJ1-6	CASSLMTVNNSPLHF
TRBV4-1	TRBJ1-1	CASSRTPSKNTEAFF
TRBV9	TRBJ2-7	CASSVGVTSEYEQYF
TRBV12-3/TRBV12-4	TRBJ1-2	CASSPMATGVRGYTF
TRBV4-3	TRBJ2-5	CASSQDWGRGETQYF
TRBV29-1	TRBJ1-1	CSVAGDIVYTEAFF
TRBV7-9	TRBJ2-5	CASSLAGTGGEETQYF
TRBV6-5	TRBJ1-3	CASSYSYRGGNTIYF
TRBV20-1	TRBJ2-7	CSARGPRTGGSSYEQYF
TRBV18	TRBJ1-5	CASSADSGNQPQHF
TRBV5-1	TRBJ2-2	CASSSDGTSLTGELFF
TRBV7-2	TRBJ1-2	CASSSTPELYTF
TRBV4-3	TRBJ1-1	CASSQEDSEYVGTFF
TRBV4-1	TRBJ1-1	CASSQAGSATEAFF
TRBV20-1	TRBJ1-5	CSASQQGADQPQHF
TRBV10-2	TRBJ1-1	CAATGNTEAFF
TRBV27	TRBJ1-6	CASSLGQGPNSPLHF
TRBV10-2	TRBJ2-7	CASTTKDKYEQYF
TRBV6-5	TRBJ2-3	CASSYSPRGPGDTQYF
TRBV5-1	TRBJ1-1	CASSLTRYTEAFF
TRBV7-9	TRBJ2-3	CASSRSGRTGGLDTQYF
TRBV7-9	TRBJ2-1	CASSPGRLVTNNEQFF
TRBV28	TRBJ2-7	CASSMERPGAEQYF
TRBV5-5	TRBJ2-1	CASSLGDRSDNEQFF
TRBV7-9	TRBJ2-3	CAATRIVPKTDTRYF
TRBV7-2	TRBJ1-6	CASSSDRQGLSPLHF
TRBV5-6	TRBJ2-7	CASSPSYRGLGSF
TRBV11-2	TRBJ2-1	CASSLGMDRQIKSFF